Detailed here is one T cell receptor beta chain. What it binds is unknown. The record originates from a study of cytomegalovirus exposure and HLA in healthy donors. Study-wide points: Roughly even sequencing depth across donors was the assumption behind the presence/absence analyses.

The CDR3 covers 15 residues. From germline, CDR1 is PRHDT and CDR2 FYEKMQ (reference sequence). V lost 0 bases, J lost 1 base, and 8 bases lay in between. PCR employed 60 Vbeta and 13 Jbeta primers. Only in-frame clones appear in the TCRdb table, and some are missing; sequencing was by immunoSEQ multiplex PCR. The profile shows about 190,000 clones, around 82% of them singletons. The chain combines TRBV13 with TRBJ2-3; the D is unclear. The sample taken for sequencing was PBMCs. The TCR was taken from a man aged 18 to 30 in good health and CMV-seronegative. CDR3: CASSLGTAGTDTQYF. In DNA, the CDR3 is TGTGCCAGCAGCTTAGGCACAGCCGGCACAGATACGCAGTATTTT.